This T cell receptor (beta chain) was captured in a study of T cells after yellow fever vaccination. General study findings and limits: The study re-detected most primary-vaccination clones after the booster (96% CD4, roughly 85% CD8). Weaker, the secondary response had a peak occurring faster, on day 5 versus 15.

This clonotype came up a few times. What it binds is unknown. V was trimmed by 8 bases and J by 1 base, leaving 12 bases between them. There are 14 residues in the CDR3. TCRdb itself ran the 5' RACE reads through MiXCR, one entry per CDR3 protein. The sample records tens of thousands of distinct CDR3 sequences, 6.5% to 9% being singletons. This chain uses TRBV12-3 or TRBV12-4 with TRBJ1-5, with D maybe TRBD1 (5 bases). This clonotype was sampled from a man aged 25 to 40 who received the YFV17D yellow fever vaccine. The starting material was CD8+ T cells sorted from PBMCs, obtained 15 days after the yellow fever booster vaccination. The CDR3 loop is CASLPGGSNQPQHF. The CDR3 DNA follows: TGTGCCAGCTTACCGGGGGGGAGCAATCAGCCCCAGCATTTT.